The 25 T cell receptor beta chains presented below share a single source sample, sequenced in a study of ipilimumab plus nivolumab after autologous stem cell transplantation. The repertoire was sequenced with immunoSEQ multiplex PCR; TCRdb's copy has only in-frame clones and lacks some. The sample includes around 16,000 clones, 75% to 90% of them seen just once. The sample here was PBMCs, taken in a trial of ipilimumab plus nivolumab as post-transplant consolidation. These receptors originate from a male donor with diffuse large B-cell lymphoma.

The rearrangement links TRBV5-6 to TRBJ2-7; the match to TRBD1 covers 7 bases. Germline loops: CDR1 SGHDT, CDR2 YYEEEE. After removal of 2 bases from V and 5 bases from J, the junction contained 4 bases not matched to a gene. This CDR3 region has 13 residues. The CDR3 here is CASSLQGTHEQYF. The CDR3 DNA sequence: TGTGCCAGCAGCTTACAGGGGACGCACGAGCAGTACTTC.

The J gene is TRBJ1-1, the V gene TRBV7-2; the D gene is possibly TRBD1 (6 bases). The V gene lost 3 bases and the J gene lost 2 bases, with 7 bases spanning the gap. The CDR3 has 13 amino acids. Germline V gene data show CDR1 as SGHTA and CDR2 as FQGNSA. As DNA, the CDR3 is TGTGCCAGCAGCTTGGACAGAAACACTGAAGCTTTCTTT. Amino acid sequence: CASSLDRNTEAFF.

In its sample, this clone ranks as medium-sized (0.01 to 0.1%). CDR3 in amino acids: CASSPDFGVRDEQFF. Written as DNA, the CDR3 is TGTGCCAGCTCACCAGATTTTGGGGTTCGGGATGAGCAGTTCTTC. This chain joins TRBV18 and TRBJ2-1; the D is unclear. The CDR3 is 15 amino acids. Trimming cost V 2 bases and J 8 bases, with 16 bases left between them. CDR1 KGHSH and CDR2 LQKENI come from the germline V gene.

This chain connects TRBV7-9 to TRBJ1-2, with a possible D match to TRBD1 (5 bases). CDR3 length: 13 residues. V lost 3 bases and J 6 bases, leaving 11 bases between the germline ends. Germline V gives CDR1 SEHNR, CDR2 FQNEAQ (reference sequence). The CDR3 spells CASSLEARDGYTF. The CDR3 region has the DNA TGTGCCAGCAGCTTGGAGGCCAGGGATGGCTACACCTTC.

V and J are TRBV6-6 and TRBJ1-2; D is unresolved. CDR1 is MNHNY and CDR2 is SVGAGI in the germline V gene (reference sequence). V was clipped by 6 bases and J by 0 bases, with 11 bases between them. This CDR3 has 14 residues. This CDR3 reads CASSPTGANYGYTF. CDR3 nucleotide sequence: TGTGCCAGCAGCCCGACCGGAGCTAACTATGGCTACACCTTC.

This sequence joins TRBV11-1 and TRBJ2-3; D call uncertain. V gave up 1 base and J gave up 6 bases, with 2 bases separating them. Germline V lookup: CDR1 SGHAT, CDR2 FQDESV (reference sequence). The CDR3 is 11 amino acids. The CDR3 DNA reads TGTGCCAGCAGCTTAGGGGATACGCAGTATTTT. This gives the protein CASSLGDTQYF.

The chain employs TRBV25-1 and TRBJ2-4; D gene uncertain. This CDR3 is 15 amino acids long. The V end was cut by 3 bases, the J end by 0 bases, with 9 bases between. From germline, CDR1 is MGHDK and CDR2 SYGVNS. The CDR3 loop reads CASSDSARAKNIQYF. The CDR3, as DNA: TGTGCCAGCAGTGACTCTGCCCGAGCCAAAAACATTCAGTACTTC.

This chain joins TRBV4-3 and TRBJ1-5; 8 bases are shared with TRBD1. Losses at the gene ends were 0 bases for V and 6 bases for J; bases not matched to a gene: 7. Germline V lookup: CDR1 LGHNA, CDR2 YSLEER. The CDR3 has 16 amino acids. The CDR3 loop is CASSQDLRGRTQPQHF. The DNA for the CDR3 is TGCGCCAGCAGCCAAGATCTCAGGGGGCGGACTCAGCCCCAGCATTTT.

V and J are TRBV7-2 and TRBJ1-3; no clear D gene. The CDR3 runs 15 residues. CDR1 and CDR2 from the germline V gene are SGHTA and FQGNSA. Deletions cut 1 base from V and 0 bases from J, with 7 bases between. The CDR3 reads CASSLERSSGNTIYF. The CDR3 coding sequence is TGTGCCAGCAGCTTAGAACGGAGCTCTGGAAACACCATATATTTT.

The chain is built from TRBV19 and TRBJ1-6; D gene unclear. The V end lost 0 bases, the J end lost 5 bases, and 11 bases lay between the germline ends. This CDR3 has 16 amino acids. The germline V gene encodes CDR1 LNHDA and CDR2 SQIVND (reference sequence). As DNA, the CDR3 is TGTGCCAGTAGTATAGATGCCGGCCTCCATAATTCACCCCTCCACTTT. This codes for CASSIDAGLHNSPLHF.

The CDR3 coding sequence is TGCAGCGTCACGGCGGGACCGTCGGGCGAGCAGTACTTC. It is translated as CSVTAGPSGEQYF. V gene TRBV29-1 combines with J gene TRBJ2-7, with TRBD2 as a possible D gene (6 bases). Trimming took off 6 bases at V and 6 bases at J, with 18 bases between the two ends. Per the germline V gene, CDR1 is SQVTM and CDR2 is ANQGSEA. This CDR3 is 13 amino acids long.

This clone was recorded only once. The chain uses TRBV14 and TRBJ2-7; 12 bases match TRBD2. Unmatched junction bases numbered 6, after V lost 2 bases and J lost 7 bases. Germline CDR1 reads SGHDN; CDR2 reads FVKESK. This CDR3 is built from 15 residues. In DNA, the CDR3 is TGTGCCAGCAGCCAACCAGGACTAGCGGGGAGTGAGCAGTACTTC. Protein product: CASSQPGLAGSEQYF.

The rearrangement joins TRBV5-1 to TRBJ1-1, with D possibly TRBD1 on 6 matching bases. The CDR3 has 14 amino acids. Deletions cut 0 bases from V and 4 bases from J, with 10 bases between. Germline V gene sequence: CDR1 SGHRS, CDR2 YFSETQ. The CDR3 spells CASSLDRGATEAFF. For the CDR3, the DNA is TGCGCCAGCAGCTTGGATCGGGGGGCCACTGAAGCTTTCTTT.

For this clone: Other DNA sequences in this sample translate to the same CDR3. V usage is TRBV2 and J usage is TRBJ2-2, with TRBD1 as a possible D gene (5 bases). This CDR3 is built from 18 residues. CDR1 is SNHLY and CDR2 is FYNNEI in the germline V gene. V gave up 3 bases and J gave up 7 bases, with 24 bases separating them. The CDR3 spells CASSEAHLFQGWSGELFF. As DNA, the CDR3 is TGTGCCAGCAGTGAGGCCCACCTTTTTCAGGGTTGGAGCGGGGAGCTGTTTTTT. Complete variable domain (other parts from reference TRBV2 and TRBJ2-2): EPEVTQTPSHQVTQMGQEVILRCVPISNHLYFYWYRQILGQKVEFLVSFYNNEISEKSEIFDDQFSVERPDGSNFTLKIRSTKLEDSAMYFCASSEAHLFQGWSGELFFGEGSRLTVL.

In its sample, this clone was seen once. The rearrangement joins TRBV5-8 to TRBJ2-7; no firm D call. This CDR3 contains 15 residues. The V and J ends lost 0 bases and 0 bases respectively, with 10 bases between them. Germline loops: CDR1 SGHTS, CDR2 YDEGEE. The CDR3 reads CASSLAFGTSYEQYF. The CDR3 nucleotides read TGTGCCAGCAGCTTGGCCTTTGGCACCTCCTACGAGCAGTACTTC.

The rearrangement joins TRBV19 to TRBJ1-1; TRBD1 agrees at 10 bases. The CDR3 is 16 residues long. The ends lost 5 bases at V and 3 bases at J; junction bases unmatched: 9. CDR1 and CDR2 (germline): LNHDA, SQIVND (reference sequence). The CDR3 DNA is TGTGCCAGTAGTCCCAGGGACAGGGGAGGACACACTGAAGCTTTCTTT. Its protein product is CASSPRDRGGHTEAFF.

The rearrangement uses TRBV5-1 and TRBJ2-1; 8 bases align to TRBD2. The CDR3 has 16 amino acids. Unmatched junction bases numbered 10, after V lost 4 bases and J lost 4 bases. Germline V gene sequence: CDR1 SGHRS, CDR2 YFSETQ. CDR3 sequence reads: CASSLQASGHYNEQFF. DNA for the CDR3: TGCGCCAGCAGCCTCCAGGCTAGCGGGCATTACAATGAGCAGTTCTTC.

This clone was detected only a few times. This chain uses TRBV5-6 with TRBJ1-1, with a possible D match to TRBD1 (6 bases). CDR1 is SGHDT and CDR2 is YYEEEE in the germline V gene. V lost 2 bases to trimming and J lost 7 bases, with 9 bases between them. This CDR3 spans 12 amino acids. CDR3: CASSLQGNEAFF. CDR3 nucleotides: TGTGCCAGCAGCTTACAGGGAAATGAAGCTTTCTTT.

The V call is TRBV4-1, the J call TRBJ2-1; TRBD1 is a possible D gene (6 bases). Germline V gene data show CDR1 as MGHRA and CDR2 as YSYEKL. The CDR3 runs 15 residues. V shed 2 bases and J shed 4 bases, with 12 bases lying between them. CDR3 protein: CASSQPGQLYNEQFF. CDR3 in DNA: TGCGCCAGCAGCCAACCTGGACAGTTGTACAATGAGCAGTTCTTC.

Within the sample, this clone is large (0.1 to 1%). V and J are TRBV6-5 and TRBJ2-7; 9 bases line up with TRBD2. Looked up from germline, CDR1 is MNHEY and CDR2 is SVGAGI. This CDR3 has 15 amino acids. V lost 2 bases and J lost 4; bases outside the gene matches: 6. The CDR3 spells CASSYRRGGSYEQYF. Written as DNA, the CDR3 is TGTGCCAGCAGTTACAGGCGGGGGGGCTCTTACGAGCAGTACTTC.

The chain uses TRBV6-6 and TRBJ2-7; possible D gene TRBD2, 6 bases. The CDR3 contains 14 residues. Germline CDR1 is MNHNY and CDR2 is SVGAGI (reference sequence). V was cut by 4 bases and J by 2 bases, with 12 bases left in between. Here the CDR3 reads CASSSVAATYEQYF. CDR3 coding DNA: TGTGCCAGCAGTTCCGTAGCGGCCACCTACGAGCAGTACTTC.

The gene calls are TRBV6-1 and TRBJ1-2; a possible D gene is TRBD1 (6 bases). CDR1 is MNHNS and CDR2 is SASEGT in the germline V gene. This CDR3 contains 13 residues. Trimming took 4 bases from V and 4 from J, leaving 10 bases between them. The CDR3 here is CASSGTERYGYTF. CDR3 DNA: TGTGCCAGCAGTGGGACAGAGCGCTATGGCTACACCTTC.

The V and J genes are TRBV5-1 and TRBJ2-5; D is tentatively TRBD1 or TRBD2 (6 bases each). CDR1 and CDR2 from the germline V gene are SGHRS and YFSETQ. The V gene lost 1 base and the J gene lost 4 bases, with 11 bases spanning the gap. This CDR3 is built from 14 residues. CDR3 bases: TGCGCCAGCAGCTTGCCTGGAGGGGGAGAGACCCAGTACTTC. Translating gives CASSLPGGGETQYF.

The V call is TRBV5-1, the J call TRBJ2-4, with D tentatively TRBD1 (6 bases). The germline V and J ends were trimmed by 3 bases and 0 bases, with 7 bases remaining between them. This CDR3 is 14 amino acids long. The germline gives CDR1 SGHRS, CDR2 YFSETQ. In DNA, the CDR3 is TGCGCCAGCAGCTCACAGGGAGCCAAAAACATTCAGTACTTC. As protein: CASSSQGAKNIQYF. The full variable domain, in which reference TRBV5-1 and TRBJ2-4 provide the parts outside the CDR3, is KAGVTQTPRYLIKTRGQQVTLSCSPISGHRSVSWYQQTPGQGLQFLFEYFSETQRNKGNFPGRFSGRQFSNSRSEMNVSTLELGDSALYLCASSSQGAKNIQYFGAGTRLSVL.

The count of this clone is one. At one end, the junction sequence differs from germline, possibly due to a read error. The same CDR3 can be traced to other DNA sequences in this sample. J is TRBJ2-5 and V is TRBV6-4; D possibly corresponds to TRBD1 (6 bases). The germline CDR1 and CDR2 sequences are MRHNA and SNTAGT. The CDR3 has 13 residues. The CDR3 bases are TGTGCCAGCATCACAGGGAACCAGGAGACCCAGTACTTC. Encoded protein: CASITGNQETQYF.